This T cell receptor (beta chain) comes out of a study of blood T cell repertoires in COVID-19. Trimming cost V 4 bases and J 3 bases, with 10 bases left between them. CDR1 and CDR2 from the germline V gene are LGHNA and YSLEER. This CDR3 contains 13 residues. Data came from immunoSEQ multiplex PCR; TCRdb stores just in-frame clones and leaves some out. The profile shows some 47,000 clones, about nine tenths of them singletons. The receptor's source is a man between 65 and 85 years old with acute or convalescent COVID-19. The sequencing sample was made of peripheral blood. This rearrangement joins TRBV4-3 to TRBJ2-7; tentatively, D is TRBD2 (6 bases). The DNA of the CDR3 is TGCGCCAGCAGCCGGGGACTTGGCTACGAGCAGTACTTC. It encodes CASSRGLGYEQYF.